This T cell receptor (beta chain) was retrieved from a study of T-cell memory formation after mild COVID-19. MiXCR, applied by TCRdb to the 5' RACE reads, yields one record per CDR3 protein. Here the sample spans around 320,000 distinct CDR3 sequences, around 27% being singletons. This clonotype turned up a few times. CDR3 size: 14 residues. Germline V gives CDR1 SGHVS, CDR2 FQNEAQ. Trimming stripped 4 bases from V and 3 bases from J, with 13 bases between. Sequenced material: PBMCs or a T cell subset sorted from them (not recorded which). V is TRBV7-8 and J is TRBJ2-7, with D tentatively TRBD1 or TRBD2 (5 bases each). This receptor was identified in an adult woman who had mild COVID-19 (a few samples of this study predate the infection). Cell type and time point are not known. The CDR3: CASSSGTTGYEQYF. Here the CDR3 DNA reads TGTGCCAGCAGCTCCGGGACGACCGGCTACGAGCAGTACTTC.